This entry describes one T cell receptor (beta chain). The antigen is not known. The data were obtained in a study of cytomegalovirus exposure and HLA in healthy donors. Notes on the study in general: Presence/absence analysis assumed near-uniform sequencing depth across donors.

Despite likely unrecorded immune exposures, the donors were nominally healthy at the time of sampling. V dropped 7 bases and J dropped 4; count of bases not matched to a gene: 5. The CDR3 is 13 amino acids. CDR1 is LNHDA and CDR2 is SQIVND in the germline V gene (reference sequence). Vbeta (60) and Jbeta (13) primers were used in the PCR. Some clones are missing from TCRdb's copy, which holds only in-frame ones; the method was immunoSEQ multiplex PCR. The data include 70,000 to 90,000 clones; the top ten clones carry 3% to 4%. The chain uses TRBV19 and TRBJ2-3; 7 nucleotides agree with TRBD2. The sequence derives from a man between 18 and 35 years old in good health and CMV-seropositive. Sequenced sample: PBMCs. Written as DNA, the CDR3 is TGTGCCAGTACCGCGCGGGGGTCAGATACGCAGTATTTT. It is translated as CASTARGSDTQYF.